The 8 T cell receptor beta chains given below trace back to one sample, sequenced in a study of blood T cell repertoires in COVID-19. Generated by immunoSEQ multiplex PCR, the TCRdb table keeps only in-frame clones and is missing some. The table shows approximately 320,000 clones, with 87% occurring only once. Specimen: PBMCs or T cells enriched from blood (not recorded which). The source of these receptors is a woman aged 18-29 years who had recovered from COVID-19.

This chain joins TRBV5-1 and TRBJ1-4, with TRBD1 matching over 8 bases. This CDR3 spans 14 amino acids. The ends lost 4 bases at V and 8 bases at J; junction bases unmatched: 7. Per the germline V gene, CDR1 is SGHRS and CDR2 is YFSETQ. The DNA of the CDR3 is TGCGCCAGCAGCCCCTCGAGACAGGGGGAAAAACTGTTTTTT. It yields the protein CASSPSRQGEKLFF.

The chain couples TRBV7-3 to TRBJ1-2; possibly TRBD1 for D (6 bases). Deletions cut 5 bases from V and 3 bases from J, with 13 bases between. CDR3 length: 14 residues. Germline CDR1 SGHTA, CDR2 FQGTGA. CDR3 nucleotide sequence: TGTGCCAGCAGCCAAAGACAGGCGGACTATGGCTACACCTTC. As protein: CASSQRQADYGYTF.

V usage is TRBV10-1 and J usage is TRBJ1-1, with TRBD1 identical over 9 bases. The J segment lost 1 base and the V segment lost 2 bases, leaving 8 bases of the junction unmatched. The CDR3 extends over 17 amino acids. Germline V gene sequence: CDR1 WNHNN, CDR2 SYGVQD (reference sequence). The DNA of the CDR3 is TGCGCCAGCAGTGAGGGGGGACAGGGAGAGAGGAACACTGAAGCTTTCTTT. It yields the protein CASSEGGQGERNTEAFF.

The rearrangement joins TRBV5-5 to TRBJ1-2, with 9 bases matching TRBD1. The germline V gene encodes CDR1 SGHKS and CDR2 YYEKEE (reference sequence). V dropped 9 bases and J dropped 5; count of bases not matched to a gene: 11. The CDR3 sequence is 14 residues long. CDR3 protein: CATGTGFSSYGYTF. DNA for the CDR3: TGTGCCACCGGGACAGGGTTTTCGTCGTATGGCTACACCTTC.

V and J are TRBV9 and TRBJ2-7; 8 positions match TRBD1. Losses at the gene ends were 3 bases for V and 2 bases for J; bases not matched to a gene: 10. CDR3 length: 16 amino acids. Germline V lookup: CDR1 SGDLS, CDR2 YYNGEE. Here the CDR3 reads CASSARGQGTPYEQYF. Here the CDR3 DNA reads TGTGCCAGCAGCGCCAGAGGACAGGGAACTCCCTACGAGCAGTACTTC.

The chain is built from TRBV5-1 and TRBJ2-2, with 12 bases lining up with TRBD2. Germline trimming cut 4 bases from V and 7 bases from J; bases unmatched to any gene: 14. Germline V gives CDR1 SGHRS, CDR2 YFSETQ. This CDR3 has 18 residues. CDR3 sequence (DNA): TGCGCCAGCAGCCCGACACCTACTAGCGGGGGGCGTGTCGGGGAGCTGTTTTTT. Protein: CASSPTPTSGGRVGELFF.

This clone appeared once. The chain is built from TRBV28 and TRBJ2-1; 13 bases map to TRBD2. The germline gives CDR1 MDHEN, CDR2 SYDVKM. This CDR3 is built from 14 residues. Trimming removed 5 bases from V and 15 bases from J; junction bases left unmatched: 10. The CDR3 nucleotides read TGTGCCAGCAGTCTTACCGGGACTAGCGGGAAAAGGTTCTTC. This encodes CASSLTGTSGKRFF. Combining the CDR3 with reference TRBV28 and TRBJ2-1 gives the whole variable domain DVKVTQSSRYLVKRTGEKVFLECVQDMDHENMFWYRQDPGLGLRLIYFSYDVKMKEKGDIPEGYSVSREKKERFSLILESASTNQTSMYLCASSLTGTSGKRFFGPGTRLTVL.

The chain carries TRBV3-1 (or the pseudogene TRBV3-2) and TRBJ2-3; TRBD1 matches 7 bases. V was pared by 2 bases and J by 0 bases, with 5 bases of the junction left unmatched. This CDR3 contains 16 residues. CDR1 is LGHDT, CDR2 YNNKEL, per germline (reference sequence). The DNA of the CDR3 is TGTGCCAGCAGCCAAAGTCTGACAGGGAGCACAGATACGCAGTATTTT. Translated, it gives CASSQSLTGSTDTQYF.